The 17 T cell receptor beta chains below all came from one sample that was sequenced in a study of response to subunit inactivated influenza vaccine. A single record per CDR3 protein comes from TCRdb applying MiXCR to the RT-PCR reads. The sample has approximately 500,000 distinct CDR3 sequences; 10% to 15% are singletons. Sequenced material: PBMCs from blood, taken about 6 weeks after vaccination. These receptor sequences come from a man aged 45 to 65 who received an inactivated influenza vaccine.

This clonotype was detected only a few times. The chain links TRBV4-1 to TRBJ1-1; D gene ambiguous. Germline V lookup: CDR1 MGHRA, CDR2 YSYEKL. The germline V and J ends were trimmed by 0 bases and 0 bases, with 11 bases remaining between them. This CDR3 spans 16 amino acids. The CDR3 DNA is TGCGCCAGCAGCCAAGAGGGAGGCAGCCTGAACACTGAAGCTTTCTTT. Protein sequence: CASSQEGGSLNTEAFF.

This clonotype was counted ten times or more. The gene calls are TRBV7-9 and TRBJ2-1, with 9 bases lining up with TRBD2. Germline loops: CDR1 SEHNR, CDR2 FQNEAQ (reference sequence). The CDR3 is made up of 15 amino acids. The junction had 9 bases not matched to a gene; V was cut back by 5 bases and J by 7 bases. The CDR3 nucleotides are TGTGCCAGCAGCCTCCTAGCGGGGTTGGGGAATGAGCAGTTCTTC. It codes for CASSLLAGLGNEQFF.

This clonotype turned up a few times. The chain joins TRBV4-3 to TRBJ1-5; D uncertain. The length of the CDR3 is 13 residues. V was trimmed by 2 bases and J by 5 bases, leaving 7 bases between them. Germline-derived CDR1 and CDR2 are LGHNA and YSLEER. The CDR3 spells CASSQSRDQPQHF. CDR3 nucleotide sequence: TGCGCCAGCAGCCAATCCCGCGATCAGCCCCAGCATTTT.

This clonotype was counted many times. V gene TRBV18 combines with J gene TRBJ1-1; D gene unclear. Germline lookup yields CDR1 KGHSH and CDR2 LQKENI. Trimming pared 0 bases from V and 1 base from J, leaving 9 bases between. The CDR3 runs to 15 residues. The CDR3 sequence is CASSPPGQANTEAFF. The CDR3 DNA reads TGTGCCAGCTCACCACCAGGGCAGGCGAACACTGAAGCTTTCTTT.

This clonotype has ten or more counts. The genes are TRBV12-3 or TRBV12-4 and TRBJ2-5; D remains unclear. The CDR3 is 16 residues long. The V gene lost 4 bases and the J gene lost 1 base, with 16 bases spanning the gap. The CDR3, as DNA: TGTGCCAGCAGTTCGTGGGCAGGCGGCCCCCAAGAGACCCAGTACTTC. Encoded protein: CASSSWAGGPQETQYF.

This clonotype was seen only a few times. The chain carries TRBV4-2 and TRBJ2-1; 9 nucleotides align to TRBD2. Germline trimming cut 2 bases from V and 4 bases from J; bases unmatched to any gene: 6. The CDR3 runs to 16 residues. Germline-derived CDR1 and CDR2 are LGHNA and YNFKEQ. The CDR3 DNA is TGTGCCAGCAGCCAAAACCTAGCGGGGAGATACAATGAGCAGTTCTTC. Translation gives CASSQNLAGRYNEQFF.

V is TRBV11-2 and J is TRBJ1-6, with 10 positions matching TRBD1. CDR3 length equals 15 residues. Germline V lookup: CDR1 SGHAT, CDR2 FQNNGV. The V segment lost 3 bases and the J segment 5 bases; nucleotides outside the gene matches: 1. CDR3 sequence: CASSLDRGDNSPLHF. The CDR3 bases are TGTGCCAGCAGCTTGGACAGGGGGGATAATTCACCCCTCCACTTT.

CDR3 residues: CASSWVLDSSYEQYF. The CDR3 DNA reads as TGTGCCAGCAGCTGGGTCCTCGACTCATCCTACGAGCAGTACTTC. The chain employs TRBV7-8 and TRBJ2-7; D remains unclear. V gave up 4 bases and J gave up 1 base, with 14 bases separating them. The V gene's germline CDR1 is SGHVS and CDR2 FQNEAQ. This CDR3 spans 15 amino acids.

In this sample, this clonotype turned up many times. The V and J genes are TRBV29-1 and TRBJ2-7, with a tentative D call TRBD2 (6 bases). Looked up from germline, CDR1 is SQVTM and CDR2 is ANQGSEA. V was trimmed by 4 bases and J by 3 bases, leaving 10 bases between them. The CDR3 spans 12 residues. CDR3 protein: CSVGDSGYEQYF. DNA for the CDR3: TGCAGCGTTGGGGATAGCGGCTACGAGCAGTACTTC.

This clonotype was picked up a small number of times. The chain uses TRBV6-5 and TRBJ2-7, with TRBD2 matching 9 bases. The V gene's germline CDR1 is MNHEY and CDR2 SVGAGI. The CDR3 length is 18 residues. The junction had 15 bases not matched to a gene; V was cut back by 0 bases and J by 6 bases. As DNA, the CDR3 is TGTGCCAGCAGTTACTCGACGTGGCGGGAGGGGGAAGTAGGCGAGCAGTACTTC. It is translated as CASSYSTWREGEVGEQYF.

This clonotype was counted ten times or more. The chain uses TRBV4-3 and TRBJ2-3; D not resolved. Germline CDR1 is LGHNA and CDR2 is YSLEER. The CDR3 runs to 14 residues. With 1 base removed from V and 6 bases from J, the gap between germline ends came to 11 bases. CDR3 DNA sequence: TGCGCCAGCAGCCAAGGTTTGGGTCCGGATACGCAGTATTTT. It is translated as CASSQGLGPDTQYF.

This clonotype turned up a few times. The chain combines TRBV4-2 with TRBJ2-7; D unresolved. Trimming cost V 1 base and J 3 bases, with 7 bases left between them. CDR3 length: 13 amino acids. Germline CDR1 and CDR2: LGHNA and YNFKEQ. The CDR3 DNA sequence: TGTGCCAGCAGCCAAGGGACCGGCTACGAGCAGTACTTC. Amino acids: CASSQGTGYEQYF.

The gene calls are TRBV25-1 and TRBJ2-5; no reliable D call. Trimming removed 3 bases at V and 4 bases at J, with 24 bases between. This CDR3 comprises 18 residues. Germline values: CDR1 MGHDK, CDR2 SYGVNS. The CDR3 DNA is TGTGCCAGCAGTGATCTCCCTTACATAGCAGGTGTTCGAGAGACCCAGTACTTC. Protein product: CASSDLPYIAGVRETQYF.

The count of this clonotype is one. V usage is TRBV24-1 and J usage is TRBJ2-1, with 9 bases fitting TRBD1. V shed 4 bases and J 7 bases; nucleotides not matched to a gene: 10. The germline CDR1 and CDR2 sequences are KGHDR and SFDVKD. This CDR3 is 16 amino acids long. CDR3 in DNA: TGTGCCACCAGTGACACCGGGACAGGGTTAGGGAATGAGCAGTTCTTC. As protein: CATSDTGTGLGNEQFF.

This chain connects TRBV6-2 or TRBV6-3 to TRBJ1-3; 8 nucleotides agree with TRBD1. J was trimmed by 0 bases and V by 5 bases; bases with no gene match: 3. The germline CDR1 and CDR2 sequences are MNHEY and SVGEGT. The length of the CDR3 is 15 residues. CDR3 sequence: CASSRQGASGNTIYF. The CDR3 DNA sequence: TGTGCCAGCAGTCGTCAGGGGGCCTCTGGAAACACCATATATTTT.

In nucleotides, the CDR3 is TGTGCCAGCAGCTTAGGTATAGGGCCCGGTGAAGCTTTCTTT. Residues: CASSLGIGPGEAFF. J is TRBJ1-1 and V is TRBV7-9, with no clear D. Trimming pared 1 base from V and 7 bases from J, leaving 13 bases between. Germline V CDR1 and CDR2: SEHNR, FQNEAQ (reference sequence). The CDR3 contains 14 residues.

CDR3 sequence reads: CATSDSPGTLTDTQYF. CDR3 nucleotides: TGTGCCACCAGTGACTCCCCCGGGACCCTCACAGATACGCAGTATTTT. The genes are TRBV24-1 and TRBJ2-3; either TRBD1 or TRBD2 may fit D (5 bases each). The V gene's germline CDR1 is KGHDR and CDR2 SFDVKD. The ends were cut back, 4 bases at V and 2 bases at J, with 15 bases in the middle. The CDR3 extends over 16 amino acids.